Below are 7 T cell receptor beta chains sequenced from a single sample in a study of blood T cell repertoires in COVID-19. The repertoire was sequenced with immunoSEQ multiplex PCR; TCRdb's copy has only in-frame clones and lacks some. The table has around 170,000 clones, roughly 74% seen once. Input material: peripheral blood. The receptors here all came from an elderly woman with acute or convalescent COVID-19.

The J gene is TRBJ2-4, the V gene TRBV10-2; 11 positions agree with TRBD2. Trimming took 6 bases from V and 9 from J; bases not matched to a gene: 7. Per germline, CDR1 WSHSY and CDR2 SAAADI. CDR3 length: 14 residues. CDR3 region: CASRLAGEAGIQYF. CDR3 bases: TGCGCCAGCAGACTAGCGGGAGAAGCAGGCATTCAGTACTTC.

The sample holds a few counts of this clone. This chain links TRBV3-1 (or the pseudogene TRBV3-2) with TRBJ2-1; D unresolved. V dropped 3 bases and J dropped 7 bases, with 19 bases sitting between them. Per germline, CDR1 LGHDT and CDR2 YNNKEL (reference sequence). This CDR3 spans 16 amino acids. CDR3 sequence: CASSHTTMRMRNEQFF. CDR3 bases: TGTGCCAGCAGCCACACAACCATGCGTATGAGGAATGAGCAGTTCTTC.

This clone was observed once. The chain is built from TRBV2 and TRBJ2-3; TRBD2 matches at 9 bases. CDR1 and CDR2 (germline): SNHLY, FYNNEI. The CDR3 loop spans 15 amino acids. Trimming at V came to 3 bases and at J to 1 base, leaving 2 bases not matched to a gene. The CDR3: CASSDGGRGTDTQYF. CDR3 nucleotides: TGTGCCAGCAGTGACGGCGGGAGGGGCACAGATACGCAGTATTTT.

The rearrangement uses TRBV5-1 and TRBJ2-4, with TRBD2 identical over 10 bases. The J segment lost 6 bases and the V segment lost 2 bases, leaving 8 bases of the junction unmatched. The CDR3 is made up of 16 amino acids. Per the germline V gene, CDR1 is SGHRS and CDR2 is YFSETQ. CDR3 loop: CASSFTLAGAGNIQYF. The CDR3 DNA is TGCGCCAGCAGCTTTACCCTAGCGGGAGCCGGAAACATTCAGTACTTC.

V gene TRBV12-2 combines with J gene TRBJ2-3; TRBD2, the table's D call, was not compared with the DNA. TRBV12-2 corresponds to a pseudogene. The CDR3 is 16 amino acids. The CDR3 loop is CASRLGAGGDTDTQYF. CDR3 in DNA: TGTGCAAGTCGCTTAGGGGCGGGGGGAGACACAGATACGCAGTATTTT.

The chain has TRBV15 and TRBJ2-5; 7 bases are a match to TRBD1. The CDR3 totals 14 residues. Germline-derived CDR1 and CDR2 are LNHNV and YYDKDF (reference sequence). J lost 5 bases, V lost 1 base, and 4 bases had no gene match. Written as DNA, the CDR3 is TGTGCCACCAGCAGAGGGGTACAGGGGGAGACCCAGTACTTC. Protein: CATSRGVQGETQYF.

The CDR3 bases are TGTGCCAGCAGCTGGACAGGGGCGTCCGGTAATTCACCCCTCCACTTT. Protein: CASSWTGASGNSPLHF. The rearrangement links TRBV5-6 to TRBJ1-6, with TRBD1 identical over 9 bases. This CDR3 contains 16 residues. CDR1 SGHDT and CDR2 YYEEEE come from the germline V gene. Trimming at V came to 3 bases and at J to 6 bases, leaving 7 bases not matched to a gene.